These T cell receptor beta chains were read from a single sample in a study of T cells in Graves' hyperthyroidism and ophthalmopathy. Using its own MiXCR run on the multiplex PCR reads, TCRdb lists one record per CDR3 protein. This table has hundreds of thousands of distinct CDR3 sequences, roughly 15% appearing once. Sequencing was done on a sample of blood. These receptor sequences come from a woman aged 18-35 years with Graves' hyperthyroidism. The CDR3 runs from the conserved cysteine through the conserved F or W. The order of the fields is V gene, D gene, clone size, J gene, CDR3 protein, CDR3 DNA. A D gene is named only where the DNA matches it firmly. Some rows have no size entry. The others give once, few or many, or a class for an expanded clone.

TRBV20-1	.	many	TRBJ2-7	CSATGDAVSYEQYF	TGCAGTGCTACCGGGGACGCCGTCTCCTACGAGCAGTACTTC
TRBV2	.	many	TRBJ2-2	CASSEVMRSGVNTGELFF	TGTGCCAGCAGTGAAGTGATGCGTTCAGGGGTCAACACCGGGGAGCTGTTTTTT
TRBV15	TRBD1	.	TRBJ1-5	CATSDLYGQGSQPQHF	TGTGCCACCAGCGACTTATACGGACAGGGGTCTCAGCCCCAGCATTTT
TRBV7-8	.	few	TRBJ1-5	CASSQFGSSNQPQHF	TGTGCCAGCAGCCAGTTTGGGAGTTCCAATCAGCCCCAGCATTTT
TRBV6-2/TRBV6-3	.	.	TRBJ2-2	CASSRRRATNTGELFF	TGTGCCAGCAGTCGCAGAAGGGCCACGAACACCGGGGAGCTGTTTTTT
TRBV2	TRBD1	.	TRBJ1-1	CASSPGVGTGEEGTEAFF	TGTGCCAGCAGTCCCGGGGTGGGGACAGGGGAAGAGGGTACTGAAGCTTTCTTT
TRBV29-1	.	.	TRBJ2-2	CSVAGTNTGELFF	TGCAGCGTGGCAGGGACCAACACCGGGGAGCTGTTTTTT
TRBV18	TRBD2	many	TRBJ2-1	CASSPTITSGYDNEQFF	TGTGCCAGCTCACCGACTATAACTAGCGGCTATGACAATGAGCAGTTCTTC
TRBV4-1	.	.	TRBJ1-1	CASSPRGGLLTEAFF	TGCGCCAGCAGCCCACGGGGGGGGCTACTCACTGAAGCTTTCTTT
TRBV20-1	.	.	TRBJ2-7	CSARTLGEQYF	TGCAGTGCTAGAACGCTGGGCGAGCAGTACTTC
TRBV6-2/TRBV6-3	TRBD1	.	TRBJ1-4	CASSKDRGREKLFF	TGTGCCAGCAGCAAGGACAGGGGCCGTGAAAAACTGTTTTTT
TRBV7-8	.	few	TRBJ1-1	CASSLLQEFGQTNTEAFF	TGTGCCAGCAGCCTCTTACAAGAATTCGGACAGACGAACACTGAAGCTTTCTTT
TRBV28	.	few	TRBJ2-5	CASSHTINRETQYF	TGTGCCAGCAGTCACACCATCAACAGGGAGACCCAGTACTTC
TRBV6-2/TRBV6-3	.	many	TRBJ2-5	CASSPWTAEQETQYF	TGTGCCAGCAGCCCATGGACAGCCGAACAAGAGACCCAGTACTTC
TRBV12-3/TRBV12-4	.	.	TRBJ2-1	CASRTRGPIYNEQFF	TGTGCCAGCAGGACCAGAGGCCCCATTTACAATGAGCAGTTCTTC
TRBV7-9	.	few	TRBJ2-4	CASSSPRGPAKNIQYF	TGTGCCAGCAGCTCCCCGCGAGGTCCAGCCAAAAACATTCAGTACTTC
TRBV18	TRBD2	many	TRBJ2-1	CASSLPGLAKISEQFF	TGTGCCAGCTCACTCCCGGGACTAGCAAAAATCAGTGAGCAGTTCTTC
TRBV2	TRBD1	many	TRBJ2-1	CASNPRGRRTGSYNEQFF	TGTGCCAGCAATCCTAGGGGACGACGGACAGGGTCCTACAATGAGCAGTTCTTC
TRBV28	.	few	TRBJ2-7	CASSYSIKARAYERYF	TGTGCCAGCAGTTACTCGATTAAGGCCAGAGCGTACGAGCGGTACTTC
TRBV7-2	.	.	TRBJ1-2	CASSLAKGSYGYTF	TGTGCCAGCAGCTTAGCGAAGGGGAGCTATGGCTACACCTTC
TRBV11-2	.	.	TRBJ2-1	CASSPSLSPYNEQFF	TGCGCCAGCAGCCCGTCTCTAAGCCCCTACAATGAGCAGTTCTTC
TRBV6-5	.	many	TRBJ1-3	CASSYIAATSGNTIYF	TGTGCCAGCAGTTACATAGCAGCGACCTCTGGAAACACCATATATTTT
TRBV6-2/TRBV6-3	TRBD2	many	TRBJ2-7	CASNNLAGVHEQYF	TGTGCCAGCAACAATTTAGCGGGAGTCCACGAGCAGTACTTC
TRBV11-2	TRBD1	many	TRBJ2-2	CASSLGGQGATTGELFF	TGTGCCAGCAGCTTAGGAGGGCAGGGGGCGACCACCGGGGAGCTGTTTTTT
TRBV7-9	TRBD2	.	TRBJ2-3	CARKREAEQKWVDTQYF	TGTGCCAGGAAGCGGGAGGCCGAGCAGAAGTGGGTGGATACGCAGTATTTT
TRBV12-5	.	.	TRBJ2-5	CASVTRQETQYF	TGTGCTAGCGTAACCCGGCAAGAGACCCAGTACTTC
TRBV2	TRBD2	.	TRBJ2-3	CASSEITLAGTDTQYF	TGTGCCAGCAGTGAAATCACACTAGCGGGCACAGATACGCAGTATTTT
TRBV5-6	.	many	TRBJ1-2	CASTYRDRWYGYTF	TGTGCCAGCACCTATCGGGACCGGTGGTATGGCTACACCTTC
TRBV4-1	.	.	TRBJ2-2	CASSQILTGTNTGELFF	TGCGCCAGCAGCCAAATCCTTACAGGGACGAACACCGGGGAGCTGTTTTTT
TRBV7-8	.	few	TRBJ2-1	CASSPYWSLSSYNEQFF	TGTGCCAGCAGCCCCTACTGGTCCCTTAGCTCCTACAATGAGCAGTTCTTC
TRBV20-1	TRBD1	many	TRBJ2-1	CSARAGTGGYNEQFF	TGCAGTGCTCGCGCCGGGACAGGGGGCTACAATGAGCAGTTCTTC
TRBV7-9	.	many	TRBJ2-3	CASSWDLGTDTQYF	TGTGCCAGCAGCTGGGACCTAGGCACAGATACGCAGTATTTT
TRBV11-2	.	many	TRBJ1-5	CASSLEGGPNQPQHF	TGTGCCAGCAGCTTAGAGGGGGGGCCCAATCAGCCCCAGCATTTT
TRBV7-9	.	many	TRBJ2-7	CASRFTGHEQYF	TGTGCCAGCAGGTTTACAGGGCACGAGCAGTACTTC
TRBV7-9	TRBD1	.	TRBJ1-4	CASSLGDRGSEKLFF	TGTGCCAGCAGCTTGGGGGACAGGGGAAGCGAAAAACTGTTTTTT
TRBV11-3	.	.	TRBJ1-1	CASSAGFTEEAFF	TGTGCCAGCAGCGCCGGGTTTACAGAAGAAGCTTTCTTT
TRBV24-1	TRBD2	many	TRBJ2-1	CATSDVLAGGGNEQFF	TGTGCCACCAGTGATGTACTAGCGGGAGGAGGGAATGAGCAGTTCTTC
TRBV18	.	many	TRBJ2-4	CASSSPGGGNIQYF	TGTGCCAGCTCATCCCCCGGGGGTGGGAACATTCAGTACTTC
TRBV7-3	TRBD2	.	TRBJ2-3	CASSLGLAGFEDTQYF	TGTGCCAGCAGCTTAGGACTAGCGGGGTTTGAAGATACGCAGTATTTT
TRBV5-1	.	many	TRBJ2-7	CASTYITGSSYEQYF	TGCGCCAGCACCTATATTACCGGGTCCTCCTACGAGCAGTACTTC
TRBV5-1	TRBD1	many	TRBJ2-5	CASSRQPGQQETQYF	TGCGCCAGCAGCCGCCAGCCGGGACAGCAAGAGACCCAGTACTTC
TRBV12-3/TRBV12-4	TRBD1	many	TRBJ2-2	CASSSRTGGTGELFF	TGTGCCAGCAGTTCAAGGACAGGGGGAACCGGGGAGCTGTTTTTT